This T cell receptor (beta chain) derives from a study of cytomegalovirus exposure and HLA in healthy donors. Points from the study as a whole: Common viral pathogens seemed, in a later analysis, to connect with several of the most significant clusters. Analysis performed later found around 15,000 TCR beta sequences associated with HLA alleles at 0.05 false discovery rate. A few CMV-associated chains were confirmed in vitro to be specific for CMV antigens.

With respect to this clone: The antigen remains unidentified.

PCR employed 60 Vbeta and 13 Jbeta primers. In the original workflow: Later reanalysis found around 74 million unique TCR beta chains, 10 million to 14 million of them shared. The method was immunoSEQ multiplex PCR; TCRdb's version includes in-frame clones alone and lacks a portion of them. Clonal size and the V and J genes are those of that table, whereas D and trimming came from the DNA. The table includes 200,000 to 250,000 clones, around 89% detected once. Germline CDR1 and CDR2: SGHRS and YFSETQ. CDR3 length: 14 residues. The V end was cut by 5 bases, the J end by 0 bases, with 11 bases between. Material for sequencing was PBMCs. V is TRBV5-1 and J is TRBJ1-1; the D gene is possibly TRBD1 (6 bases). This sequence originates from a woman between 18 and 30 years old in good health and CMV-seronegative. In nucleotides, the CDR3 is TGCGCCAGCAGGGCTGGACAGATGAACACTGAAGCTTTCTTT. It specifies CASRAGQMNTEAFF.